A selection of T cell receptor beta chains follows, all from one sample in a study of a mutant IDH1 vaccine in newly diagnosed glioma. Profiled with immunoSEQ multiplex PCR; TCRdb holds only in-frame clones, not every one. The table includes around 32,000 clones, 60% to 80% detected once. These receptors' targets are unknown. The specimen comprised PBMCs, sampled from a glioma patient whose treatment included an IDH1 peptide vaccine. The origin of the receptors is a woman aged 25-40 years with glioma. Some clones in this sample may be carry-over from other donors' samples. Both conserved end residues are part of each CDR3. D genes are given only for firm matches. Size tells how often a clone was seen (once, few, many) or the class of an expanded clone, and some rows leave it out.

.	TRBV2	.	TRBJ2-3	CASSPGEAVDTQYF	TGTGCCAGCAGCCCAGGGGAGGCGGTAGATACGCAGTATTTT
TRBD2	TRBV23-1	.	TRBJ2-4	CASSQPPHSGGLAKNIQYF	TGCGCCAGCAGTCAACCACCCCATAGCGGGGGCCTAGCCAAAAACATTCAGTACTTC
TRBD1	TRBV19	.	TRBJ2-3	CASSENRRGPTDTQYF	TGTGCCAGTAGTGAGAATCGCAGGGGGCCCACAGATACGCAGTATTTT
.	TRBV9	.	TRBJ2-2	CASSVDGAGELFF	TGTGCCAGCAGCGTAGACGGGGCCGGGGAGCTGTTTTTT
TRBD1	TRBV5-6	.	TRBJ1-3	CASSLADRAISGNTIYF	TGTGCCAGCAGCTTGGCTGACAGGGCGATCTCTGGAAACACCATATATTTT
TRBD1	TRBV6-5	.	TRBJ1-4	CASSSQGAGGEKLFF	TGTGCCAGCAGTTCGCAGGGGGCCGGGGGCGAAAAACTGTTTTTT
.	TRBV28	.	TRBJ2-7	CASSLVTFTYEQYF	TGTGCCAGCAGTTTGGTCACCTTTACCTACGAGCAGTACTTC
TRBD1	TRBV19	.	TRBJ2-7	CASSPMDRAYEQYF	TGTGCCAGTAGTCCAATGGACAGGGCCTACGAGCAGTACTTC
TRBD2	TRBV28	.	TRBJ2-1	CASSSWTSGSSYNEQFF	TGTGCCAGCAGTTCCTGGACTAGCGGGAGCTCCTACAATGAGCAGTTCTTC
TRBD2	TRBV9	.	TRBJ2-1	CASSVGGLAGVEEQFF	TGTGCCAGCAGCGTAGGGGGACTAGCGGGAGTGGAGGAGCAGTTCTTC
.	TRBV27	.	TRBJ1-4	CASLSRPPGARSKDNEKLFF	TGTGCCAGCCTCTCCAGGCCGCCGGGGGCAAGGAGCAAGGATAATGAAAAACTGTTTTTT
.	TRBV28	.	TRBJ1-1	CASTRLTGTMNTEAFF	TGTGCCAGCACTCGACTTACCGGGACAATGAACACTGAAGCTTTCTTT
.	TRBV5-4	.	TRBJ2-3	CASSRRGGTDTQYF	TGTGCCAGCAGCCGCAGGGGAGGGACAGATACGCAGTATTTT
.	TRBV19	.	TRBJ2-2	CASRWGLNTGELFF	TGTGCCAGTAGATGGGGGTTGAACACCGGGGAGCTGTTTTTT
TRBD1	TRBV6-5	.	TRBJ1-5	CASRVGQLSNQPQHF	TGTGCCAGCAGAGTGGGACAGTTAAGCAATCAGCCCCAGCATTTT
TRBD1	TRBV5-1	.	TRBJ1-1	CASSPGGTGVQTEAFF	TGCGCCAGCAGCCCAGGGGGGACAGGGGTTCAAACTGAAGCTTTCTTT
.	TRBV6-1	.	TRBJ2-5	CASSPGVTGETQYF	TGTGCCAGCAGCCCAGGGGTGACAGGAGAGACCCAGTACTTC
.	TRBV5-6	.	TRBJ1-5	CASSVGPPGRNQPQHF	TGTGCCAGCAGCGTTGGGCCTCCTGGGCGCAATCAGCCCCAGCATTTT
.	TRBV19	.	TRBJ2-7	CASSIDRGDEQYF	TGTGCCAGTAGTATAGATCGAGGGGACGAGCAGTACTTC
.	TRBV4-1	.	TRBJ1-5	CASSQREGMDQHF	TGCGCCAGCAGCCAGAGGGAAGGGATGGACCAGCATTTT
TRBD2	TRBV6-6	.	TRBJ2-5	CASRNSGLGTQYF	TGTGCCAGCAGGAATAGCGGGTTGGGGACCCAGTACTTC
.	TRBV7-9	.	TRBJ1-3	CATKDGGVDTIYF	TGTGCCACCAAAGACGGGGGTGTAGACACCATATATTTT
TRBD2	TRBV11-2	.	TRBJ2-7	CASGVAGGPSSYEQYF	TGTGCCAGCGGGGTAGCGGGCGGACCTAGCTCCTACGAGCAGTACTTC
TRBD2	TRBV4-2	.	TRBJ2-7	CASSLQREGPYEQYF	TGTGCCAGCAGCCTTCAGCGGGAGGGCCCCTACGAGCAGTACTTC
.	TRBV25-1	.	TRBJ2-4	CATDDGGGLNIQYF	TGTGCCACCGACGACGGGGGAGGTTTGAACATTCAGTACTTC
TRBD2	TRBV9	.	TRBJ2-2	CASSPRPWGWLAGVGGELFF	TGTGCCAGCAGCCCCCGGCCTTGGGGGTGGCTAGCGGGAGTAGGCGGGGAGCTGTTTTTT
.	TRBV4-2	.	TRBJ2-1	CASSQVQPGGSGNEQFF	TGTGCCAGCAGCCAAGTCCAGCCCGGGGGCAGTGGAAATGAGCAGTTCTTC
TRBD2	TRBV4-2	few	TRBJ2-1	CASSQDDSGSHNEQFF	TGTGCCAGCAGCCAAGATGACAGCGGGAGCCACAATGAGCAGTTCTTC
.	TRBV18	.	TRBJ2-6	CASSPPQKGPEGSGANVLTF	TGTGCCAGCTCACCACCGCAGAAAGGCCCGGAGGGCTCTGGGGCCAACGTCCTGACTTTC
.	TRBV29-1	few	TRBJ2-7	CSVDGGFGEQYF	TGCAGCGTTGATGGTGGGTTCGGCGAGCAGTACTTC
.	TRBV5-4	.	TRBJ2-7	CASSADGYEQYF	TGTGCCAGCAGCGCGGACGGCTACGAGCAGTACTTC
.	TRBV5-1	.	TRBJ2-2	CASSLWLAARGDTGELFF	TGCGCCAGCAGCTTGTGGCTAGCGGCGAGGGGGGACACCGGGGAGCTGTTTTTT
TRBD1	TRBV6-5	.	TRBJ2-1	CASSSGQGIYNEQFF	TGTGCCAGCAGTTCCGGACAGGGGATCTACAATGAGCAGTTCTTC
.	TRBV12-5	.	TRBJ1-1	CASGLGGVNTEAFF	TGTGCTAGTGGTTTGGGGGGAGTGAACACTGAAGCTTTCTTT
TRBD1	TRBV28	.	TRBJ1-5	CASRDGQGRNYQPQHF	TGTGCCAGCAGGGACGGACAGGGTCGTAATTATCAGCCCCAGCATTTT
TRBD1	TRBV12-5	.	TRBJ1-2	CASGNPTGGAGYGYTF	TGTGCTAGTGGTAATCCAACAGGGGGCGCGGGCTATGGCTACACCTTC
.	TRBV4-2	.	TRBJ1-3	CASSPRQSPSGNTIYF	TGTGCCAGCAGCCCAAGACAGAGTCCGTCGGGAAACACCATATATTTT
TRBD1	TRBV29-1	.	TRBJ2-7	CSVVTRDRGSYEQYF	TGCAGCGTCGTAACCCGGGACAGGGGCTCCTACGAGCAGTACTTC
TRBD2	TRBV6-5	.	TRBJ2-5	CASSYGGTRRETQYF	TGTGCCAGCAGTTACGGCGGGACTAGAAGGGAGACCCAGTACTTC
.	TRBV7-2	.	TRBJ2-1	CASSRVGDSEFF	TGTGCCAGCAGCCGGGTTGGGGATAGCGAGTTCTTC
.	TRBV5-6	.	TRBJ2-1	CASSLGGGYNEQFF	TGTGCCAGCAGCCTAGGGGGGGGATACAATGAGCAGTTCTTC
TRBD2	TRBV19	.	TRBJ2-1	CAFVGGLAGLEQFF	TGTGCCTTCGTGGGGGGACTAGCGGGATTGGAGCAGTTCTTC
.	TRBV2	few	TRBJ2-2	CASRKESNTGELFF	TGTGCCAGCCGTAAGGAATCGAACACCGGGGAGCTGTTTTTT